This record looks at one TCR beta chain sequence and its context. Its specificity is unknown. Clones were sequenced by immunoSEQ multiplex PCR, and TCRdb holds only the in-frame ones, with some missing. Of about 170,000 clones listed, approximately 88% are singletons. The data are from a study of T cell responses to AZD1222 COVID-19 vaccine. The CDR3 consists of 13 residues. Trimming stripped 0 bases from V and 6 bases from J, with 9 bases between. Germline CDR1 MNHEY, CDR2 SVGEGT. Study-wide results and caveats: Sampling that yielded the repertoires occurred only after the peak T cell response. Close to half of all spike-specific TCRs reportedly target regions of the variants that are unmutated. Most donors were white British, females outnumbered males, and clonal diversity was possibly underestimated.

This receptor was obtained from an adult who received the AZD1222 COVID-19 vaccine. Sequencing was performed on peripheral blood, taken 28 days after the second AZD1222 dose. This chain connects TRBV6-2 or TRBV6-3 to TRBJ2-7; D may be TRBD1 (6 bases). CDR3 sequence reads: CASSYSRGSEQYF. The DNA for the CDR3 is TGTGCCAGCAGTTACTCGAGGGGGTCCGAGCAGTACTTC.